This T cell receptor (beta chain) was captured in a study of blood T cell repertoires in COVID-19. Across the study: The United States, Italy and Spain supplied acute and convalescent COVID-19 samples. In each case, the material was cDNA or gDNA derived from T cells, B-cell-depleted T cells, or PBMCs.

Original methodology: How many nucleated cells were present was estimated from reference gene primer amplification. The data were produced by immunoSEQ multiplex PCR, yet TCRdb's version contains in-frame clones alone and is incomplete. Clonal size and the V and J genes are those of that table, whereas D and trimming came from the DNA. This table holds about 280,000 clones, around 90% found once. This CDR3 contains 14 residues. Germline CDR1 and CDR2: MGHRA and YSYEKL. Trimming took 1 base from V and 2 from J, leaving 9 bases between them. Sample: peripheral blood. This clonotype originated in a man younger than 35 with active or convalescent COVID-19. The chain carries TRBV4-1 and TRBJ2-7; tentatively, D is TRBD2 (5 bases). The CDR3 is CASSQGPRAYEQYF. CDR3 nucleotide sequence: TGCGCCAGCAGCCAAGGCCCGAGGGCCTACGAGCAGTACTTC.